Listed below are T cell receptor beta chains from one sample, sequenced in a study of blood T cell repertoires in COVID-19. The table came from immunoSEQ multiplex PCR; TCRdb's copy has only in-frame clones and leaves some out. The sample has more than 200,000 clones, over 75% seen once. The sequencing input was PBMCs or T cells enriched from blood (not recorded which). Source of these receptors: a middle-aged man who had recovered from COVID-19. The CDR3 runs from the conserved cysteine through the conserved F or W. The order of the fields is J gene, V gene, clone size, D gene, CDR3 length, CDR3 protein, CDR3 DNA. A D gene is named only where the DNA matches it firmly. A clone size is listed for some rows: how often the clone was seen (once, few, many), or a class if it is expanded.

TRBJ2-3 TRBV19 - TRBD1 16 CASSILGTGSTDTQYF TGTGCCAGTAGTATCCTCGGGACAGGGAGCACAGATACGCAGTATTTT
TRBJ2-1 TRBV19 - TRBD2 16 CASSPHRSGNYNEQFF TGTGCCAGTAGTCCTCACCGTAGCGGGAATTACAATGAGCAGTTCTTC
TRBJ1-3 TRBV5-4 - - 15 CASSVGGISGNTIYF TGTGCCAGCAGTGTCGGAGGCATCTCTGGAAACACCATATATTTT
TRBJ2-3 TRBV7-8 - TRBD1 17 CASSPRVRDSQTDTQYF TGTGCCAGCAGCCCACGGGTTAGGGACAGTCAGACAGATACGCAGTATTTT
TRBJ1-1 TRBV6-6 - - 13 CASRAQGETEAFF TGTGCCAGCAGGGCACAGGGAGAAACTGAAGCTTTCTTT
TRBJ2-1 TRBV19 - TRBD2 17 CASSLNPALAGIHEQFF TGTGCCAGTAGTTTAAACCCCGCCCTAGCGGGGATTCATGAGCAGTTCTTC
TRBJ2-5 TRBV4-2 - - 15 CASSQAWRYQETQYF TGTGCCAGCAGCCAGGCTTGGCGGTACCAAGAGACCCAGTACTTC
TRBJ1-2 TRBV18 - TRBD1 16 CASSPGSRQGEYGYTF TGTGCCAGCTCACCGGGCTCCCGACAGGGGGAATATGGCTACACCTTC
TRBJ2-1 TRBV5-8 - - 15 CASRAGFSSYNEQFF TGTGCCAGCAGGGCAGGGTTTAGCTCCTACAATGAGCAGTTCTTC
TRBJ2-2 TRBV7-3 - TRBD2 15 CASSAAGGVTGELFF TGTGCCAGCAGCGCAGCGGGGGGTGTCACCGGGGAGCTGTTTTTT
TRBJ2-1 TRBV27 once - 14 CASSGTLSYNEQFF TGTGCCAGCAGCGGGACTCTCTCCTACAATGAGCAGTTCTTC
TRBJ1-1 TRBV5-1 - TRBD1 16 CASSPRQGPSGTEAFF TGCGCCAGCAGCCCCCGACAGGGACCGTCGGGCACTGAAGCTTTCTTT
TRBJ1-6 TRBV11-2 - - 14 CASSLEPHGNVLHF TGTGCCAGCAGCTTAGAGCCCCACGGGAACGTTCTCCACTTT
TRBJ2-7 TRBV9 - - 14 CASSVVPGSYEQYF TGTGCCAGCAGCGTAGTTCCAGGTTCCTACGAGCAGTACTTC
TRBJ1-6 TRBV30 - - 15 CAWSARGAYNSPLHF TGTGCCTGGAGTGCGCGGGGGGCCTATAATTCACCCCTCCACTTT
TRBJ2-1 TRBV20-1 - - 14 CSASGRGGYNEQFF TGCAGTGCTAGTGGTCGCGGAGGGTACAATGAGCAGTTCTTC
TRBJ1-1 TRBV6-5 few - 16 CASSYRSGGGRTEAFF TGTGCCAGCAGTTACAGGTCGGGGGGAGGCAGAACTGAAGCTTTCTTT
TRBJ2-1 TRBV11-3 - - 13 CASRGGALNEQFF TGTGCCAGCAGAGGGGGGGCCCTCAATGAGCAGTTCTTC
TRBJ2-5 TRBV6-5 - - 13 CASNQRGGETQYF TGTGCCAGCAACCAGAGAGGTGGGGAGACCCAGTACTTC
TRBJ1-1 TRBV28 - TRBD1 13 CASSPSQGTEAFF TGTGCCAGCAGTCCCTCACAGGGGACTGAAGCTTTCTTT
TRBJ2-3 TRBV7-3 - TRBD2 16 CASSPTSGGAADTQYF TGTGCCAGCAGCCCGACTAGCGGGGGGGCCGCAGATACGCAGTATTTT
TRBJ2-6 TRBV19 - TRBD1 15 CASRATGAGANVLTF TGTGCCAGTAGGGCGACAGGGGCGGGGGCCAACGTCCTGACTTTC
TRBJ1-3 TRBV9 - - 17 CASSPHAGLNSGNTIYF TGTGCCAGCAGCCCACATGCAGGTCTAAACTCTGGAAACACCATATATTTT
TRBJ2-2 TRBV11-2 - - 14 CASSLLRRPGELFF TGTGCCAGCAGCTTACTCAGGAGGCCCGGGGAGCTGTTTTTT
TRBJ2-3 TRBV7-9 - - 13 CASTPSSTDTQYF TGTGCCAGCACCCCTAGCAGCACAGATACGCAGTATTTT
TRBJ2-5 TRBV4-2 - TRBD2 14 CASSHGSGEETQYF TGTGCCAGCAGCCATGGCAGCGGGGAGGAGACCCAGTACTTC
TRBJ1-1 TRBV29-1 - - 14 CSVVLRLGNTEAFF TGCAGCGTTGTGTTGAGGCTCGGGAACACTGAAGCTTTCTTT
TRBJ1-2 TRBV2 - - 16 CASSEGPLGTTYGYTF TGTGCCAGCAGTGAGGGCCCTCTTGGGACAACCTATGGCTACACCTTC
TRBJ1-6 TRBV6-5 - - 13 CASSYLANSPLHF TGTGCCAGCAGTTATTTAGCCAATTCACCCCTCCACTTT
TRBJ2-7 TRBV30 - - 12 CAWSRLSYEQYF TGTGCCTGGAGCCGACTTTCCTACGAGCAGTACTTC
TRBJ2-3 TRBV10-3 - TRBD2 15 CAIRGQRGTTDTQYF TGTGCCATCAGGGGTCAGCGGGGTACCACAGATACGCAGTATTTT
TRBJ1-5 TRBV7-2 - TRBD1 14 CASNRRTGDQPQHF TGTGCCAGCAATCGTCGGACAGGGGATCAGCCCCAGCATTTT
TRBJ1-1 TRBV9 - - 12 CASSPTNTEAFF TGTGCCAGCAGCCCTACGAACACTGAAGCTTTCTTT
TRBJ2-5 TRBV11-2 - TRBD2 16 CASSLNSGRDQETQYF TGTGCCAGCAGCTTAAATAGCGGGAGGGACCAAGAGACCCAGTACTTC
TRBJ1-1 TRBV7-3 - - 17 CASSEGPGAFGNTEAFF TGTGCCAGCAGCGAGGGTCCAGGGGCTTTTGGGAACACTGAAGCTTTCTTT